One sample yielded the 7 T cell receptor beta chains listed below, sequenced in a study of brain T cells in children with intractable seizures. TCRdb's table, derived via immunoSEQ multiplex PCR, lists solely in-frame clones and lacks some. The sample has about 120,000 clones, around 94% seen once. Sample: peripheral blood, taken at surgery. The receptors originated from a boy younger than two with hemimegalencephaly and intractable seizures.

The gene calls are TRBV10-3 and TRBJ2-1; weak D call: TRBD2 (5 bases). The germline V gene has CDR1 ENHRY and CDR2 SYGVKD. CDR3 size: 17 residues. The V end was cut by 5 bases, the J end by 0 bases, with 17 bases between. CDR3 DNA sequence: TGTGCCATCAGTCGTAATACGGGGAGTTACTCCTACAATGAGCAGTTCTTC. It yields the protein CAISRNTGSYSYNEQFF.

This chain connects TRBV11-3 to TRBJ1-6; D is undetermined. This CDR3 is built from 12 residues. The V gene's germline CDR1 is SGHNT and CDR2 YENEEA. Trimming removed 5 bases from V and 8 bases from J, with 7 bases in between. The CDR3, as DNA: TGTGCCAGCAGCATCCTTGATTCACCCCTCCACTTT. Its protein is CASSILDSPLHF.

The genes are TRBV4-1 and TRBJ2-1, with 8 bases matching TRBD2. V lost 3 bases, J lost 5 bases, and 9 bases stayed unmatched. Germline CDR1 and CDR2: MGHRA and YSYEKL. This CDR3 region has 16 residues. The CDR3 DNA sequence: TGCGCCAGCAGCCACATACACCGGGGGGGAAACAATGAGCAGTTCTTC. Translation gives CASSHIHRGGNNEQFF.

J is TRBJ1-2 and V is TRBV6-2 or TRBV6-3; D gene unclear. The length of the CDR3 is 13 residues. V lost 2 bases and J 4 bases, leaving 8 bases between the germline ends. CDR1 and CDR2 (germline): MNHEY, SVGEGT. CDR3 protein: CASSYKGSYGYTF. Written as DNA, the CDR3 is TGTGCCAGCAGTTACAAAGGCAGCTATGGCTACACCTTC.

This clone is a singleton in its sample. The rearrangement joins TRBV4-2 to TRBJ1-5, with TRBD1 matching 7 bases. The V and J ends lost 0 bases and 3 bases, in that order; junction bases with no gene match: 11. Germline CDR1 LGHNA, CDR2 YNFKEQ. The length of the CDR3 is 18 residues. CDR3 residues: CASSQEQGVWDYNQPQHF. The CDR3 nucleotides read TGTGCCAGCAGCCAAGAGCAGGGGGTTTGGGACTACAATCAGCCCCAGCATTTT.

This chain joins TRBV7-6 and TRBJ2-1; TRBD1 matches 11 bases. The CDR3 has 17 residues. V shed 5 bases, J shed 9 bases, and the junction held 15 bases outside the gene matches. Germline lookup yields CDR1 SGHVS and CDR2 FNYEAQ. The CDR3 nucleotides are TGTGCCAGCAGCCCCCGGGAACGGGACAGGGGGGAAGGTGAGCAGTTCTTC. It yields the protein CASSPRERDRGEGEQFF.

V and J are TRBV12-3 or TRBV12-4 and TRBJ1-2; 7 bases match TRBD1. Trimming took 2 bases from V and 3 from J; bases not matched to a gene: 0. The CDR3 extends over 13 amino acids. CDR3 nucleotide sequence: TGTGCCAGCAGTTTAACAGGGGACTATGGCTACACCTTC. Residues: CASSLTGDYGYTF.